This T cell receptor beta chain emerged from a study of OX40 agonist ivuxolimab in advanced cancers. Here immunoSEQ multiplex PCR was the method, and the copy in TCRdb shows in-frame clones only, minus some. The table includes 73,000 or so clones, approximately 86% detected once. The V gene's germline CDR1 is SGHTA and CDR2 FQGNSA. The length of the CDR3 is 16 residues. Trimming took 5 bases from V and 0 from J, leaving 14 bases between them. The V call is TRBV7-2, the J call TRBJ1-3; D gene ambiguous. This TCR came from an adult with an advanced solid tumor such as melanoma, head and neck, liver or kidney cancer. Sequencing used CD4+ or CD8+ T cells sorted from blood, obtained in a trial of the OX40 agonist ivuxolimab. As DNA, the CDR3 is TGTGCCAGCAGCCTCATTCCGGGTTTCTCTGGAAACACCATATATTTT. Protein product: CASSLIPGFSGNTIYF. The full variable domain, completed using reference TRBV7-2 and TRBJ1-3, is GAGVSQSPSNKVTEKGKDVELRCDPISGHTALYWYRQSLGQGLEFLIYFQGNSAPDKSGLPSDRFSAERTGGSVSTLTIQRTQQEDSAVYLCASSLIPGFSGNTIYFGEGSWLTVV.